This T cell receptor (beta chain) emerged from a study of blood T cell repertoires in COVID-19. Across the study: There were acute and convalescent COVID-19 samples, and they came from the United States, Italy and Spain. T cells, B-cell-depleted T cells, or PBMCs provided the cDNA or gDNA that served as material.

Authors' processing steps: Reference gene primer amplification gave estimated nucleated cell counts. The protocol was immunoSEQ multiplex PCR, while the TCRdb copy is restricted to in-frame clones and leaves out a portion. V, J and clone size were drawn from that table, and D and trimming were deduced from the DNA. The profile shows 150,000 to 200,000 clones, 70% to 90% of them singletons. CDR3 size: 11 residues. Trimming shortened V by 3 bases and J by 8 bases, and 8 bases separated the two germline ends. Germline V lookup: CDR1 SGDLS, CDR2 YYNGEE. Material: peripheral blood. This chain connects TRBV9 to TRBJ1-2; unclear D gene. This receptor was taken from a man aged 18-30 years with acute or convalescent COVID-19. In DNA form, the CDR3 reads TGTGCCAGCAGCGCCACAAAGGGCTACACCTTC. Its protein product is CASSATKGYTF. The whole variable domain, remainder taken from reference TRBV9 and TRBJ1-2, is DSGVTQTPKHLITATGQRVTLRCSPRSGDLSVYWYQQSLDQGLQFLIQYYNGEERAKGNILERFSAQQFPDLHSELNLSSLELGDSALYFCASSATKGYTFGSGTRLTVV.